This T cell receptor (beta chain) comes out of a study of blood T cells in healthy people across ages. As to this clonotype: Its cognate antigen is unknown.

Researchers isolated at least 7 million PBMCs per sample. Study observations and caveats: Donor CMV infection status was unknown, possibly confounding age-related changes in expanded clonotypes.

Alongside a J-beta primer mix, a sample-barcoded 5' primer served in a second PCR lasting about 6 to 11 cycles. One entry per CDR3 protein results from TCRdb running MiXCR on the 5' RACE reads. The sample has approximately 850,000 distinct CDR3 sequences; 55% to 70% are singletons. V shed 1 base and J shed 4 bases, with 15 bases lying between them. The CDR3 spans 15 residues. Germline CDR1 reads DFQATT; CDR2 reads SNEGSKA (reference sequence). Material: blood. V and J are TRBV20-1 and TRBJ2-3; D possibly corresponds to TRBD2 (5 bases). The TCR comes from a man aged 25-45 years in good health. In DNA form, the CDR3 reads TGCAGTGCTAGAGCGGACTCCCGGCGCCCAGATACGCAGTATTTT. It yields the protein CSARADSRRPDTQYF.